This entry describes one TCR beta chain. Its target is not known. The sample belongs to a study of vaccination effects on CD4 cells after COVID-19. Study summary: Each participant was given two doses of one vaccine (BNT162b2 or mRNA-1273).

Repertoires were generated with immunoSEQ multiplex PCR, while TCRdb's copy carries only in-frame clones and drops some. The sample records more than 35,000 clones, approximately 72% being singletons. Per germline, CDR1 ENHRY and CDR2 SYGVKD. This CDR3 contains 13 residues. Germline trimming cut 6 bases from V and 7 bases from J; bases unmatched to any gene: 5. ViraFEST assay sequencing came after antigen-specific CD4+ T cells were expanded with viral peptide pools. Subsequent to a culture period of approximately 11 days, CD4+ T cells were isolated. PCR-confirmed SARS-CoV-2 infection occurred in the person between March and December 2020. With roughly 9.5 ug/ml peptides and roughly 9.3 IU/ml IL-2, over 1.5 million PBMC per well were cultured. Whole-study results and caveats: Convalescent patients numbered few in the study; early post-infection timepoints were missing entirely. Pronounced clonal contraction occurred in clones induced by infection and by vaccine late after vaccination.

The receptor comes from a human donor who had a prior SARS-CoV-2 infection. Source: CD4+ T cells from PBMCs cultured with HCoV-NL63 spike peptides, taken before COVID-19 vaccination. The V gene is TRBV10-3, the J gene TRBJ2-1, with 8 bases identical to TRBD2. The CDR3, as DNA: TGTGCCATCAGCGGGGGGGCAGGGAATGAGCAGTTCTTC. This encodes CAISGGAGNEQFF.